Listed below are T cell receptor beta chains from one sample, sequenced in a study of immune evolution from preneoplasia to lung adenocarcinoma. Some clones are missing from TCRdb's copy, which holds only in-frame ones; the method was immunoSEQ multiplex PCR. Of 15,000 to 20,000 clones in the sample, 86% were seen once. Sequenced material: FFPE invasive lung adenocarcinoma tissue. The receptors shown here come from a person aged 70 to 85 with invasive lung adenocarcinoma. CDR3s include the opening cysteine and the closing phenylalanine or tryptophan. Each record gives: J gene, D gene, V gene, clone size, CDR3 protein, CDR3 DNA. D genes are given only for firm matches. Some rows mark clone size as missing; the rest say once, few, many or name a class of expanded clone.

j_call: TRBJ2-7; d_call: TRBD1; v_call: TRBV7-8; clone_size: NA; cdr3_aa: CASSSTGDGFTGQYF; cdr3_nt: TGTGCCAGCAGCAGCACAGGGGATGGCTTTACTGGGCAGTACTTC
j_call: TRBJ1-1; d_call: NA; v_call: TRBV2; clone_size: NA; cdr3_aa: CASSEERKGEAFF; cdr3_nt: TGTGCCAGCAGTGAAGAGAGGAAGGGAGAAGCTTTCTTT
j_call: TRBJ2-2; d_call: TRBD1; v_call: TRBV11-3; clone_size: NA; cdr3_aa: CASSKGQGGTAGELFF; cdr3_nt: TGTGCCAGCAGCAAGGGACAGGGAGGTACCGCCGGGGAGCTGTTTTTT
j_call: TRBJ1-4; d_call: NA; v_call: TRBV10-3; clone_size: NA; cdr3_aa: CAISLQGWEKLFF; cdr3_nt: TGTGCCATCAGCCTACAGGGATGGGAAAAACTGTTTTTT
j_call: TRBJ1-5; d_call: TRBD1; v_call: TRBV28; clone_size: NA; cdr3_aa: CASRISVGGVGQPQHF; cdr3_nt: TGTGCCAGCAGGATAAGTGTAGGGGGCGTTGGTCAGCCCCAGCATTTT
j_call: TRBJ1-2; d_call: NA; v_call: TRBV5-4; clone_size: once; cdr3_aa: CASGDPGPLAMGGTF; cdr3_nt: TGTGCCAGCGGGGACCCGGGGCCCCTAGCTATGGGTGGCACCTTC
j_call: TRBJ1-2; d_call: NA; v_call: TRBV10-3; clone_size: NA; cdr3_aa: CAISEQGINYGYTF; cdr3_nt: TGTGCCATCAGTGAGCAAGGGATAAACTATGGCTACACTTTC
j_call: TRBJ2-1; d_call: TRBD2; v_call: TRBV7-8; clone_size: NA; cdr3_aa: CASSFLAGGREQFF; cdr3_nt: TGTGCCAGCAGCTTTCTAGCGGGGGGGCGTGAGCAGTTCTTC
j_call: TRBJ1-2; d_call: NA; v_call: TRBV7-2; clone_size: few; cdr3_aa: CASSEGDYGYTF; cdr3_nt: TGTGCCAGCAGCGAAGGGGACTATGGCTACACCTTC
j_call: TRBJ2-1; d_call: NA; v_call: TRBV11-2; clone_size: NA; cdr3_aa: CASSLGRTYNEQFF; cdr3_nt: TGTGCCAGCAGCTTAGGGCGTACTTACAATGAGCAGTTCTTC
j_call: TRBJ1-1; d_call: NA; v_call: TRBV6-1; clone_size: NA; cdr3_aa: CASSLAGLNTEAFF; cdr3_nt: TGTGCCAGCAGTTTGGCAGGCTTGAACACTGAAGCTTTCTTT
j_call: TRBJ1-1; d_call: TRBD1; v_call: TRBV6-5; clone_size: NA; cdr3_aa: CASSFGQGTEAFF; cdr3_nt: TGTGCCAGCAGTTTCGGACAGGGCACTGAAGCTTTCTTT
j_call: TRBJ1-1; d_call: NA; v_call: TRBV6-5; clone_size: NA; cdr3_aa: CASSYFGMNTEAFF; cdr3_nt: TGTGCCAGCAGTTACTTCGGCATGAACACTGAAGCTTTCTTT
j_call: TRBJ1-2; d_call: NA; v_call: TRBV27; clone_size: NA; cdr3_aa: CASSRGTGFYGYTF; cdr3_nt: TGTGCCAGCAGTCGCGGGACGGGTTTCTATGGCTACACCTTC